This is a list of T cell receptor beta chains from one sample in a study of T cells in Graves' hyperthyroidism and ophthalmopathy. TCRdb re-derived calls from the multiplex PCR reads in MiXCR, one entry per CDR3 protein. Of about 400,000 distinct CDR3 sequences in the sample, more than 15% were seen once. The specimen sequenced was blood. Receptors were obtained from a woman between 18 and 30 years old with Graves' hyperthyroidism that later progressed to Graves' ophthalmopathy. The conserved cysteine and the conserved F or W are not part of the CDR3 here.

j_gene: TRBJ2-1; v_gene: TRBV28; CDR3aa: ASRPLAAYNEQF
j_gene: TRBJ1-1; v_gene: TRBV27; CDR3aa: ASSLGGTTEAF
j_gene: TRBJ1-2; v_gene: TRBV4-2; CDR3aa: ASSQATGTGKNGYT
j_gene: TRBJ1-1; v_gene: TRBV18; CDR3aa: ASSQGAGDEAF
j_gene: TRBJ2-1; v_gene: TRBV12-5; CDR3aa: ASGWGSYNEQF
j_gene: TRBJ2-7; v_gene: TRBV5-6; CDR3aa: ASSLKSGPYTYEQY
j_gene: TRBJ2-1; v_gene: TRBV6-5; CDR3aa: ASSYSRDRAYTEQF
j_gene: TRBJ2-2; v_gene: TRBV28; CDR3aa: ASRKEGTGGSNGELF
j_gene: TRBJ1-1; v_gene: TRBV18; CDR3aa: ASSPGAKGLNTEAF
j_gene: TRBJ2-7; v_gene: TRBV28; CDR3aa: ASSPHRVSPYEQY
j_gene: TRBJ2-7; v_gene: TRBV28; CDR3aa: ASSLSYRGSYSYEQY
j_gene: TRBJ2-7; v_gene: TRBV2; CDR3aa: ASTGGMDEQY
j_gene: TRBJ1-5; v_gene: TRBV28; CDR3aa: ASALRTVNQPQH
j_gene: TRBJ2-3; v_gene: TRBV14; CDR3aa: ASSPDALTQY
j_gene: TRBJ2-7; v_gene: TRBV28; CDR3aa: ASSPSGQGIPYEQY
j_gene: TRBJ2-1; v_gene: TRBV11-2; CDR3aa: ASSTGLGQF
j_gene: TRBJ2-5; v_gene: TRBV27; CDR3aa: ASSFGGREETQY
j_gene: TRBJ2-7; v_gene: TRBV7-2; CDR3aa: ASSLARDGTYEQY
j_gene: TRBJ2-3; v_gene: TRBV6-2/TRBV6-3; CDR3aa: ASTPRARPHTDTQY
j_gene: TRBJ2-1; v_gene: TRBV28; CDR3aa: ASSLARTSGRAEQF
j_gene: TRBJ2-1; v_gene: TRBV5-6; CDR3aa: ASRGMKTYNEQF
j_gene: TRBJ1-1; v_gene: TRBV20-1; CDR3aa: SASSGTGPRGAF
j_gene: TRBJ1-5; v_gene: TRBV28; CDR3aa: ASSLDLSRYSNQPQH
j_gene: TRBJ1-5; v_gene: TRBV6-1; CDR3aa: ASSRNSNQPQH
j_gene: TRBJ2-7; v_gene: TRBV30; CDR3aa: AWSTSGSSY
j_gene: TRBJ2-1; v_gene: TRBV7-6; CDR3aa: ASNLVASGANNEQF
j_gene: TRBJ1-5; v_gene: TRBV11-2; CDR3aa: ASSLEPSTAYSNQPQH
j_gene: TRBJ1-5; v_gene: TRBV3-1; CDR3aa: ARPGGAGNQPQH
j_gene: TRBJ2-1; v_gene: TRBV7-2; CDR3aa: ASSLGGRPSNEQF
j_gene: TRBJ2-1; v_gene: TRBV6-2/TRBV6-3; CDR3aa: ASSHGWTSGSNEQF
j_gene: TRBJ2-1; v_gene: TRBV2; CDR3aa: ASRAGVRQF
j_gene: TRBJ2-6; v_gene: TRBV19; CDR3aa: ASGSGGSSGANVLT
j_gene: TRBJ2-2; v_gene: TRBV30; CDR3aa: AWLQVKAGTGELF
j_gene: TRBJ2-7; v_gene: TRBV9; CDR3aa: ASSVGTTRHEQY
j_gene: TRBJ1-4; v_gene: TRBV7-9; CDR3aa: ASRTASNEKLF
j_gene: TRBJ2-3; v_gene: TRBV2; CDR3aa: ASSEGQSDTQY
j_gene: TRBJ2-2; v_gene: TRBV7-9; CDR3aa: ASSPSGLAANTGELF
j_gene: TRBJ2-7; v_gene: TRBV20-1; CDR3aa: SARPGGPGEQY
j_gene: TRBJ2-7; v_gene: TRBV20-1; CDR3aa: SARERRANPYEQY
j_gene: TRBJ2-1; v_gene: TRBV29-1; CDR3aa: SVRPRPRLAGGGGDEQF